This is a list of T cell receptor beta chains from one sample in a study of monozygotic twins with inflammatory bowel disease. For each CDR3 protein, TCRdb gives one entry from its re-call of the 5' RACE reads, without DNA. The sample has under 150,000 distinct CDR3 sequences. What was sequenced was blood. These receptors were obtained from a human donor with ulcerative colitis or Crohn's disease, or a healthy co-twin of an affected twin (not recorded which). The CDR3 runs from the conserved cysteine through the conserved F or W.

CDR3aa	j_gene	v_gene
CSARHRPGGTEAFF	TRBJ1-1	TRBV20-1
CASSYRGYWYEQYF	TRBJ2-7	TRBV6-2/TRBV6-3
CASSYGAVQETQYF	TRBJ2-5	TRBV6-5
CASSQDRGGSETQYF	TRBJ2-5	TRBV4-3
CASSDGRRSSYEQYF	TRBJ2-7	TRBV11-2
CASSPPPGRGDSPLHF	TRBJ1-6	TRBV18
CASSPGLKGYTF	TRBJ1-2	TRBV5-1
CASSQLGTDTQYF	TRBJ2-3	TRBV7-7
CASSPPKTANTDTQYF	TRBJ2-3	TRBV18
CASKVRRGSNQPQHF	TRBJ1-5	TRBV6-2/TRBV6-3